These T cell receptor beta chains were read from a single sample in a study of T cells after yellow fever vaccination. Using its own MiXCR run on the 5' RACE reads, TCRdb lists one record per CDR3 protein. The sample shows 250,000 or so distinct CDR3 sequences, about 7.1% of them seen only once. This specimen consisted of CD4+ T cells sorted from PBMCs, obtained 15 days after the yellow fever booster vaccination. The receptors originated from a man aged 25-45 years who received the YFV17D yellow fever vaccine. Each CDR3 is given with its conserved first and last residue. D genes are given only for firm matches. The size field is filled for only some rows; it gives once, few, many or a size class.

D gene: .
clone size: many
J gene: TRBJ2-3
V gene: TRBV11-2
CDR3 DNA: TGTGCCAGCAGGGTGACGGGCGGAAGCACAGATACGCAGTATTTT
CDR3 protein: CASRVTGGSTDTQYF

D gene: TRBD1
clone size: .
J gene: TRBJ2-1
V gene: TRBV11-2
CDR3 DNA: TGTGCCAGCAGCTTAGAACAGGGGTTCAATGAGCAGTTCTTC
CDR3 protein: CASSLEQGFNEQFF

D gene: .
clone size: many
J gene: TRBJ2-3
V gene: TRBV6-5
CDR3 DNA: TGTGCCAGCAGTTACCGAGGAGTCGGGGGCACAGATACGCAGTATTTT
CDR3 protein: CASSYRGVGGTDTQYF

D gene: TRBD2
clone size: many
J gene: TRBJ2-7
V gene: TRBV5-1
CDR3 DNA: TGCGCCAGCAGCCCTCAAGCGGGAGTGGGTGAGCAGTACTTC
CDR3 protein: CASSPQAGVGEQYF

D gene: .
clone size: .
J gene: TRBJ2-7
V gene: TRBV3-1
CDR3 DNA: TGTGCCAGCAGCAAAGTGGTAGGCTACGAGCAGTACTTC
CDR3 protein: CASSKVVGYEQYF

D gene: .
clone size: many
J gene: TRBJ2-7
V gene: TRBV29-1
CDR3 DNA: TGCAGCGTTGACTTGGGCAGGGCTGGCTACGAGCAGTACTTC
CDR3 protein: CSVDLGRAGYEQYF

D gene: .
clone size: few
J gene: TRBJ1-2
V gene: TRBV12-3/TRBV12-4
CDR3 DNA: TGTGCCAGCAGTCCTCGAGCCCCTAACTATGGCTACACCTTC
CDR3 protein: CASSPRAPNYGYTF

D gene: .
clone size: few
J gene: TRBJ1-2
V gene: TRBV30
CDR3 DNA: TGTGCCTCTGACAAGAACTATGGCTACACCTTC
CDR3 protein: CASDKNYGYTF

D gene: .
clone size: many
J gene: TRBJ1-1
V gene: TRBV18
CDR3 DNA: TGTGCCAGCTCACCAGCACCATCGGGATCCGGCACTGAAGCTTTCTTT
CDR3 protein: CASSPAPSGSGTEAFF

D gene: TRBD2
clone size: .
J gene: TRBJ2-7
V gene: TRBV20-1
CDR3 DNA: TGCAGTGCTAGAGTCCACGGGGGGGGCAAGGTGCTCTACGAGCAGTACTTC
CDR3 protein: CSARVHGGGKVLYEQYF

D gene: TRBD2
clone size: .
J gene: TRBJ2-1
V gene: TRBV5-6
CDR3 DNA: TGTGCCAGCAGCTTGTCCCTACGCGAGCGACTAGCCCTCTACAATGAGCAGTTCTTC
CDR3 protein: CASSLSLRERLALYNEQFF

D gene: TRBD1
clone size: few
J gene: TRBJ2-7
V gene: TRBV9
CDR3 DNA: TGTGCCAGCAGCGTAGGGCCGGGACAGCTAACCTACGAGCAGTACTTC
CDR3 protein: CASSVGPGQLTYEQYF

D gene: TRBD2
clone size: few
J gene: TRBJ2-3
V gene: TRBV7-2
CDR3 DNA: TGTGCCAGCAGCTTAGTTGCAGCGGGAGGTTCTTTAGATACGCAGTATTTT
CDR3 protein: CASSLVAAGGSLDTQYF

D gene: .
clone size: many
J gene: TRBJ2-7
V gene: TRBV5-6
CDR3 DNA: TGTGCCAGCAGTTTATCCAGAGGTGAACAGTACTTC
CDR3 protein: CASSLSRGEQYF

D gene: TRBD1
clone size: many
J gene: TRBJ1-2
V gene: TRBV7-2
CDR3 DNA: TGTGCCAGCAGCTCGACAGGGATCTGGGGCTACACCTTC
CDR3 protein: CASSSTGIWGYTF

D gene: .
clone size: many
J gene: TRBJ2-5
V gene: TRBV5-6
CDR3 DNA: TGTGCCAGCAGCTTGAAAGGCCTGGGAGAGACCCAGTACTTC
CDR3 protein: CASSLKGLGETQYF

D gene: TRBD1
clone size: few
J gene: TRBJ1-2
V gene: TRBV28
CDR3 DNA: TGTGCCAGCGGACCAGGGGGCAGCTATGGCTACACCTTC
CDR3 protein: CASGPGGSYGYTF

D gene: .
clone size: few
J gene: TRBJ2-5
V gene: TRBV20-1
CDR3 DNA: TGCAGCTTACAGGGAGGAAAGACCCAGTACTTC
CDR3 protein: CSLQGGKTQYF

D gene: .
clone size: .
J gene: TRBJ2-1
V gene: TRBV24-1
CDR3 DNA: TGTGCCACCAGTGTCCTACATGAGCAGTTCTTC
CDR3 protein: CATSVLHEQFF

D gene: .
clone size: many
J gene: TRBJ2-7
V gene: TRBV7-2
CDR3 DNA: TGTGCCAGCAGTCCAGACAGATTTGGGTTTGGGGAGCAGTACTTC
CDR3 protein: CASSPDRFGFGEQYF

D gene: .
clone size: many
J gene: TRBJ2-5
V gene: TRBV2
CDR3 DNA: TGTGCCAGCAGTCTTGGGTCTAACCAAGAGACCCAGTACTTC
CDR3 protein: CASSLGSNQETQYF

D gene: .
clone size: many
J gene: TRBJ2-5
V gene: TRBV7-9
CDR3 DNA: TGTGCCAGTCACCGGGACAACCAAGAGACCCAGTACTTC
CDR3 protein: CASHRDNQETQYF

D gene: .
clone size: few
J gene: TRBJ2-7
V gene: TRBV30
CDR3 DNA: TGTGCCTGGAGTGTCGCGGGCCTAACCTACGAGCAGTACTTC
CDR3 protein: CAWSVAGLTYEQYF

D gene: .
clone size: many
J gene: TRBJ2-2
V gene: TRBV7-2
CDR3 DNA: TGTGCCAGCAGCTTAGTTGCGGGCACCGGGGAGCTGTTTTTT
CDR3 protein: CASSLVAGTGELFF

D gene: .
clone size: .
J gene: TRBJ2-1
V gene: TRBV30
CDR3 DNA: TGTGCCGCGGGGCAGGGACACAGAAGCTCCTTCAATGAGCAGTTCTTC
CDR3 protein: CAAGQGHRSSFNEQFF

D gene: TRBD2
clone size: .
J gene: TRBJ2-2
V gene: TRBV5-4
CDR3 DNA: TGTGCCAGCACCTCCGCCGGGAGGAGTAACACCGGGGAGCTGTTTTTT
CDR3 protein: CASTSAGRSNTGELFF

D gene: .
clone size: many
J gene: TRBJ1-3
V gene: TRBV28
CDR3 DNA: TGTGCCAGCAGCCTCTCTGGAAACACCATATATTTT
CDR3 protein: CASSLSGNTIYF

D gene: .
clone size: many
J gene: TRBJ2-2
V gene: TRBV4-3
CDR3 DNA: TGCGCCAGCAGCCAAGTTTTCCGTGGGACCGGGGAGCTGTTTTTT
CDR3 protein: CASSQVFRGTGELFF

D gene: .
clone size: few
J gene: TRBJ2-2
V gene: TRBV6-2/TRBV6-3
CDR3 DNA: TGTGCCAGCAGTTACTACCTGAACGGCCCGAACACCGGGGAGCTGTTTTTT
CDR3 protein: CASSYYLNGPNTGELFF